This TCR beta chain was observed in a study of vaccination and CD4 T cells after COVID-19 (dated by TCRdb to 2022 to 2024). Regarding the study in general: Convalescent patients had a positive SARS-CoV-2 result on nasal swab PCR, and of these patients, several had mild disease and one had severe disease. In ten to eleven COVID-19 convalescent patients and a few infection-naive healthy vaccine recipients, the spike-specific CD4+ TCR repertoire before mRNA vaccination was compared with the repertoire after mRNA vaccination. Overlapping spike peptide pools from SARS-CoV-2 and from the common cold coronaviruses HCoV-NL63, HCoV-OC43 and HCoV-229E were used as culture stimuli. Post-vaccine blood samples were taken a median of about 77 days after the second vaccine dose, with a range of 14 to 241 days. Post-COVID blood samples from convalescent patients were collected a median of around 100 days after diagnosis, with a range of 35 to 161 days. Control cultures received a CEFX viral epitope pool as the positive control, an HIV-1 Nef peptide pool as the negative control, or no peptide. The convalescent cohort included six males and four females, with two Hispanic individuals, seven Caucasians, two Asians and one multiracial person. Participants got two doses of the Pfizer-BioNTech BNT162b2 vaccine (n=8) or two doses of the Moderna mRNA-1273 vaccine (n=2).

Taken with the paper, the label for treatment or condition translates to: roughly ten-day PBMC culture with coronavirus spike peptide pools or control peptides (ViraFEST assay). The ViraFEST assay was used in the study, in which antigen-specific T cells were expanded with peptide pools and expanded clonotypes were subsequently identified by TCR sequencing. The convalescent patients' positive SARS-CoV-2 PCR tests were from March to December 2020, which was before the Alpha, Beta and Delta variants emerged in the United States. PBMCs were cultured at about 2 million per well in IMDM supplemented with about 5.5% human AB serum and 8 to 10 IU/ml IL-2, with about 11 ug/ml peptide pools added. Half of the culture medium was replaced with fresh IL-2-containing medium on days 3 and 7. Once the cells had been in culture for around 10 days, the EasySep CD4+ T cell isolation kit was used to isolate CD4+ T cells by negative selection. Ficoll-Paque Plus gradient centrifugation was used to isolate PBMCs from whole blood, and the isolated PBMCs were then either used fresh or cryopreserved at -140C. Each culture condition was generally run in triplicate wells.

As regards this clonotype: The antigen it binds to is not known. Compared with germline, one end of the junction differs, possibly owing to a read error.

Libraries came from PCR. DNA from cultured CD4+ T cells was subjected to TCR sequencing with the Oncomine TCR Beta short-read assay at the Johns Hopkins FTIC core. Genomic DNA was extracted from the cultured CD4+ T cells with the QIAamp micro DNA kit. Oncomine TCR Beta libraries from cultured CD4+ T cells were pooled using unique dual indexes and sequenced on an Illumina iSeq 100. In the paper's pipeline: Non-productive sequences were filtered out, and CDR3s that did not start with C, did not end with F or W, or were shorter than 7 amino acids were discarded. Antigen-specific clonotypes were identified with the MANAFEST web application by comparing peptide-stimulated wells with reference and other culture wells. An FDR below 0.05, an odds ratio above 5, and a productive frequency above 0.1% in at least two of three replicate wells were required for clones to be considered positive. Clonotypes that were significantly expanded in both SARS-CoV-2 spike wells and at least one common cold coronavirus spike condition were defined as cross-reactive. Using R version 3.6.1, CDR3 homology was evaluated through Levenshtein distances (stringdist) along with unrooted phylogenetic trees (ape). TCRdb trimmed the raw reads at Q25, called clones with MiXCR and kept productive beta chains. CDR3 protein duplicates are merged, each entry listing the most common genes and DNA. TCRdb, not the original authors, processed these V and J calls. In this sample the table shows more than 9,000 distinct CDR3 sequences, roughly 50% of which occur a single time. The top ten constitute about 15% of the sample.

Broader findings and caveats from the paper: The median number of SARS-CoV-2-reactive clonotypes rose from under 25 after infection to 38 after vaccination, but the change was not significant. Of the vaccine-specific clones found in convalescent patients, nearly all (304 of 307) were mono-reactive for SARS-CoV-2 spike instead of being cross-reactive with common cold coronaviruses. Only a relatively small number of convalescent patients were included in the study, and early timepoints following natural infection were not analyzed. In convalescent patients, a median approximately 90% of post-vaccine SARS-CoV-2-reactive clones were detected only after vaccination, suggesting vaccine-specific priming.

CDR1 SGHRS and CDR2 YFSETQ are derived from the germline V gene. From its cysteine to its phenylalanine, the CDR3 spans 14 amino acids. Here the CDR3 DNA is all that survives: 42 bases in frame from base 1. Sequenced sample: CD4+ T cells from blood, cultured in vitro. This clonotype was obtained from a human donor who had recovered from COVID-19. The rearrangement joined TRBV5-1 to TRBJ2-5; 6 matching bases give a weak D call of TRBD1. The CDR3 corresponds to CATSPGTQQETQYF. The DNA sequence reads TGCGCCACCAGCCCCGGGACACAGCAAGAGACCCAGTACTTC.